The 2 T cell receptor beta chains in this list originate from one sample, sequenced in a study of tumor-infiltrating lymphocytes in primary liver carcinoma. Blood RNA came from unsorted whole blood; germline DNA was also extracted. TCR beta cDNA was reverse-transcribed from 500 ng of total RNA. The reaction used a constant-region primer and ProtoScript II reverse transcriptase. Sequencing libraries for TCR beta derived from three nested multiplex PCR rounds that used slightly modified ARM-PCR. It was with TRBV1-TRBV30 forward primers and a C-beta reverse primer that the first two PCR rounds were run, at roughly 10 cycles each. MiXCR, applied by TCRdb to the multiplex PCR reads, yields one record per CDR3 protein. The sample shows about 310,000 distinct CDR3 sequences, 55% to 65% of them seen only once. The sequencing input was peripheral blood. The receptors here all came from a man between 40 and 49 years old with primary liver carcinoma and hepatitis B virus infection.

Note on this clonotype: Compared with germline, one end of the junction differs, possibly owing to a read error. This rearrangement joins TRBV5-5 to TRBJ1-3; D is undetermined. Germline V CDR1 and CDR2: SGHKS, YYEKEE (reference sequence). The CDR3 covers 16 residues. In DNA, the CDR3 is TGTGCCAGCAGCTTGAACCAGGCCGCCTCTCGAAACGCCATATATTTT. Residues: CASSLNQAASRNAIYF. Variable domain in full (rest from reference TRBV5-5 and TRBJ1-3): DAGVTQSPTHLIKTRGQQVTLRCSPISGHKSVSWYQQVLGQGPQFIFQYYEKEERGRGNFPDRFSARQFPNYSSELNVNALLLGDSALYLCASSLNQAASRNAIYFGEGSWLTVV.

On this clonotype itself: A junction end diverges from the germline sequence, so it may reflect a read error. CDR3 protein: CASSSLRGMSYNEQSF. The CDR3 coding sequence is TGTGCCAGCAGTTCCCTCCGCGGGATGTCCTACAATGAGCAGTCCTTC. This chain joins TRBV11-2 and TRBJ2-1, with D maybe TRBD2 (6 bases). The germline V gene has CDR1 SGHAT and CDR2 FQNNGV. The CDR3 covers 16 residues.